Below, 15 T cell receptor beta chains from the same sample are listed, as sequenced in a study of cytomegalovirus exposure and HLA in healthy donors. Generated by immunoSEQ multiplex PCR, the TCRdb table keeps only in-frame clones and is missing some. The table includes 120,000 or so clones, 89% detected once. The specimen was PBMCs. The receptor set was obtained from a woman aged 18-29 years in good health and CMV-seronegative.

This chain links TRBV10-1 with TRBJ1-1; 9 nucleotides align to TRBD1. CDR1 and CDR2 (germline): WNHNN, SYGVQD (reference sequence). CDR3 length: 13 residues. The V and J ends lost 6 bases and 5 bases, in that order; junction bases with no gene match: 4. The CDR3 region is CASRQGAGTEAFF. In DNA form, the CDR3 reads TGCGCCAGCAGACAGGGGGCAGGTACTGAAGCTTTCTTT.

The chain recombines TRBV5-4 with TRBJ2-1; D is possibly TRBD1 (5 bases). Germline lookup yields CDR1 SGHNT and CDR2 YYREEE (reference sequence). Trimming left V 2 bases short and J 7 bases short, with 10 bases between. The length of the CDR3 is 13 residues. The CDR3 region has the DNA TGTGCCAGCAGCTTTGGGGCTTTAAATGAGCAGTTCTTC. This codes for CASSFGALNEQFF.

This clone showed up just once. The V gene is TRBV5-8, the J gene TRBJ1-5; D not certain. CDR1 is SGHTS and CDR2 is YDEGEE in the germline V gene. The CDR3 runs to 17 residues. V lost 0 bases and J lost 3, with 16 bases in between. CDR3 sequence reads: CASSLVAASIPNQPQHF. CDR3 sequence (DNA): TGTGCCAGCAGCTTGGTCGCGGCCTCCATACCCAATCAGCCCCAGCATTTT. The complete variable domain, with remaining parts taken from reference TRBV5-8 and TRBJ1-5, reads EAGVTQSPTHLIKTRGQQATLRCSPISGHTSVYWYQQALGLGLQFLLWYDEGEERNRGNFPPRFSGRQFPNYSSELNVNALELEDSALYLCASSLVAASIPNQPQHFGDGTRLSIL.

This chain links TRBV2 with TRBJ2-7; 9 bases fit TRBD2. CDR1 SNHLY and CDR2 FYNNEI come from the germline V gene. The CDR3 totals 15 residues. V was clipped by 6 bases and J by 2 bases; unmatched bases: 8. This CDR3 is CASRPGLATTYEQYV. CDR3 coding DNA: TGTGCCAGCAGGCCGGGACTAGCAACAACCTACGAGCAGTACGTC.

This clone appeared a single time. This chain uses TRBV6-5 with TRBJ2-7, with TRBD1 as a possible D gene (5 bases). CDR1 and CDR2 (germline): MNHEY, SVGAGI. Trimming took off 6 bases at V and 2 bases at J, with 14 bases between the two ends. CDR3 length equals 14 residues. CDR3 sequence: CASRPMGPPYEQYF. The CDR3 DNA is TGTGCCAGCAGACCGATGGGGCCCCCCTACGAGCAGTACTTC.

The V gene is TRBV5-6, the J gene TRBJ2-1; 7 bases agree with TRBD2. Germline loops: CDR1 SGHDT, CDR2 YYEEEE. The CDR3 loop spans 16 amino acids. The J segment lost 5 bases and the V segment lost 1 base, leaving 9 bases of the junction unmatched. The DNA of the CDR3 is TGTGCCAGCAGCTTGCTCGCGGGGGATATCGACAATGAGCAGTTCTTC. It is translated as CASSLLAGDIDNEQFF.

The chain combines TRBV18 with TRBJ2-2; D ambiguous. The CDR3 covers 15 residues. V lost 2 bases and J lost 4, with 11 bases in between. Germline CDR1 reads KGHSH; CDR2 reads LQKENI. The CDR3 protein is CASSPVSPGTGELFF. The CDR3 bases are TGTGCCAGCTCACCAGTTTCCCCGGGCACCGGGGAGCTGTTTTTT.

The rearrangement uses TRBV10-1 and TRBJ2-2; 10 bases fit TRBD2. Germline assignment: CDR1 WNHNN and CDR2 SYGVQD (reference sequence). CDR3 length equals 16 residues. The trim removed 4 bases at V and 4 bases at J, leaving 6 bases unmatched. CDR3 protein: CASSALAGDSTGELFF. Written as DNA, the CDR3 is TGCGCCAGCAGTGCGCTAGCGGGAGATAGCACCGGGGAGCTGTTTTTT.

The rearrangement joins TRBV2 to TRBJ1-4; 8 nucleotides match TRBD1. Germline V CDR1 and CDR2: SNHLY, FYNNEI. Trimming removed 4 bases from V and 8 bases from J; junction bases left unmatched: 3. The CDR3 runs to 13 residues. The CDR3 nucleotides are TGTGCCAGCAGTGGGACAGGGACCGAAAAACTGTTTTTT. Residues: CASSGTGTEKLFF.

The chain's CDR3 is CASSGSGSDYGYTF. Here the CDR3 DNA reads TGTGCCAGCAGCGGGTCAGGGTCGGACTATGGCTACACCTTC. V is TRBV9 and J is TRBJ1-2; a possible D gene is TRBD1 (5 bases). With 3 bases removed from V and 3 bases from J, the gap between germline ends came to 12 bases. Germline V gives CDR1 SGDLS, CDR2 YYNGEE. The CDR3 consists of 14 residues.

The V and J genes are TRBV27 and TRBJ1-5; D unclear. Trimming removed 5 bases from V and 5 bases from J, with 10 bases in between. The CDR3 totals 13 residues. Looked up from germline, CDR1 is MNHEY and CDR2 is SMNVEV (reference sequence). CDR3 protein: CASSQRLDQPQHF. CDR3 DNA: TGTGCCAGCAGTCAAAGACTTGATCAGCCCCAGCATTTT.

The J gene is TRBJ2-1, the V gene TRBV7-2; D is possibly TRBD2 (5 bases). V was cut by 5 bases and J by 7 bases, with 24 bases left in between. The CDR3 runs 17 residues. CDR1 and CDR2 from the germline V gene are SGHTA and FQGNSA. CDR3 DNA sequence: TGTGCCAGCAGCCTCCTTTACCTCGGAGGTTCGAGTAATGAGCAGTTCTTC. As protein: CASSLLYLGGSSNEQFF.

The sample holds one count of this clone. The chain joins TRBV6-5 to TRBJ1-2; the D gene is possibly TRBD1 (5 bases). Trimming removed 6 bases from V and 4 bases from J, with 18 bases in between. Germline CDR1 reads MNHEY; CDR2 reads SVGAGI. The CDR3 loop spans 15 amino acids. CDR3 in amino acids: CASRETGTLIYGYTF. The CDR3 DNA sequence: TGTGCCAGCAGGGAGACCGGGACTTTGATCTATGGCTACACCTTC.

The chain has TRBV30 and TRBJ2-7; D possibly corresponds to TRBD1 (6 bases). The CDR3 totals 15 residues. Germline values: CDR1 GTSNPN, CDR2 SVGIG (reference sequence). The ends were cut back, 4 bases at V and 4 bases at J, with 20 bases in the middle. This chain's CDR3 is CAWNPAGARSYEQYV. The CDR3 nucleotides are TGTGCCTGGAACCCGGCAGGGGCCCGATCATACGAGCAGTACGTC.

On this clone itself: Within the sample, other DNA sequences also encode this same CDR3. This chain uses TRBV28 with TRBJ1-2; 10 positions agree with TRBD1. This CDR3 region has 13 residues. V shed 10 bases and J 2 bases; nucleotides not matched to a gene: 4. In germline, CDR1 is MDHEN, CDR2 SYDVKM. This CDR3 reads CATPGQGNYGYTF. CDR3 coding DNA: TGTGCCACTCCGGGACAGGGGAACTATGGCTACACCTTC.